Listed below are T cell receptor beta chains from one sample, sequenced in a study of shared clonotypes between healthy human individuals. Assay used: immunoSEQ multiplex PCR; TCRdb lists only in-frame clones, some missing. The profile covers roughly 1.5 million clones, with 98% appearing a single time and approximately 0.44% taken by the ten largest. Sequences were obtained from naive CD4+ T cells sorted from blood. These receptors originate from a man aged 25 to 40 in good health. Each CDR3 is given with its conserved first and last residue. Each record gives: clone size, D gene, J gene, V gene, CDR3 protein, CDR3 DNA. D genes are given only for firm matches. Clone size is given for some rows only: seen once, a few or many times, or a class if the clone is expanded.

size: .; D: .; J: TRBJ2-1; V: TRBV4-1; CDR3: CASSQFPGIQFF; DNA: TGCGCCAGCAGCCAATTCCCCGGGATACAGTTCTTC
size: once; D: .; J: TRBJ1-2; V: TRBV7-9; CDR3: CASSSAFLRESNYGYTF; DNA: TGTGCCAGCAGCTCAGCGTTTCTCAGGGAGAGCAACTATGGCTACACCTTC
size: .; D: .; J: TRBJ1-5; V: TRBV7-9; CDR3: CASSFERDNRLNQPQHF; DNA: TGTGCCAGCAGCTTTGAGCGGGACAACCGACTTAATCAGCCCCAGCATTTT
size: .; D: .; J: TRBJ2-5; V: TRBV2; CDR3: CASSIQETQYF; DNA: TGTGCCAGCAGTATCCAAGAGACCCAGTACTTC
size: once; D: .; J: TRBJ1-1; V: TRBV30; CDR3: CAWSVRAMGAFF; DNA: TGTGCCTGGAGTGTAAGGGCGATGGGTGCTTTCTTT
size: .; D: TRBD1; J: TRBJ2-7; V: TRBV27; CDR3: CASRGIVRDRGPRQYF; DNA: TGTGCCAGCAGAGGGATCGTCCGGGACAGGGGGCCCAGGCAGTACTTC
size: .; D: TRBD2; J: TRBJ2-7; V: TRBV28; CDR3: CASSPFAGATNGEQYF; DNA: TGTGCCAGCAGTCCCTTCGCGGGAGCAACGAACGGCGAGCAGTACTTC
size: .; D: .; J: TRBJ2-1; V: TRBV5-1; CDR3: CASSLEPGVGYEQFF; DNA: TGCGCCAGCAGCTTGGAGCCGGGAGTGGGCTATGAGCAGTTCTTC
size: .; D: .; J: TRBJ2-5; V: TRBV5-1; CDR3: CASSADGTRGETQYF; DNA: TGCGCCAGCAGCGCGGACGGGACTCGCGGGGAGACCCAGTACTTC
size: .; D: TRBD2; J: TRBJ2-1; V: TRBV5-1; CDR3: CASSLAGTTNNEQFF; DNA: TGCGCCAGCAGCTTGGCTGGGACTACCAACAATGAGCAGTTCTTC
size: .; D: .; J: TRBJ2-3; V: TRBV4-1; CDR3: CASSQGNTDTQYF; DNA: TGCGCCAGCAGCCAAGGGAACACAGATACGCAGTATTTT
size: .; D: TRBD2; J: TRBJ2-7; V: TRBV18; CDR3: CASSPRTSGASYEQYF; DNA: TGTGCCAGCTCACCACGAACTAGCGGAGCCTCCTACGAGCAGTACTTC
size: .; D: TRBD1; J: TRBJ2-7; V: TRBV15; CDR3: CATSRGWGTGGYEQYF; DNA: TGTGCCACCAGCAGAGGGTGGGGGACAGGGGGCTACGAGCAGTACTTC
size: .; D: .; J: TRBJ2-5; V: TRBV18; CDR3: CASSPREETQYF; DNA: TGTGCCAGCTCACCAAGGGAGGAGACCCAGTACTTC
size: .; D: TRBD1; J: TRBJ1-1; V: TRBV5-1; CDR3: CASRTGPNTEAFF; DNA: TGCGCCAGCAGGACAGGGCCGAACACTGAAGCTTTCTTT